This T cell receptor beta chain originates from a study of T cell clones after liver transplantation (dated by TCRdb to between 2019 and 2020). Regarding the complete study: The samples were obtained from ITN030ST, a randomized trial that attempted immunosuppression withdrawal within 2 years after liver transplantation. Donor-reactive T cell clones were identified by TCRbeta sequencing following a pre-transplant mixed lymphocyte reaction and were subsequently tracked in post-transplant blood. Third party-reactive TCRbeta sequences from pre-transplant MLRs were also identified as an antigen-independent comparator for donor-reactive sequences. Three of the eight recipients were HCV-positive; the others were transplanted for non-autoimmune, non-viral indications. No induction therapy was given to the subjects, and standard immunosuppression was administered until randomization at 12-24 months post-transplant. Tolerance meant complete immunosuppression withdrawal for at least one year without liver enzymes rising beyond twice the upper limit of normal. Blood samples were taken pre-transplant, pre-randomization before withdrawal, and post-randomization after full withdrawal or failed withdrawal. Of the 8 liver transplant recipients making up the studied cohort, 3 were classified as tolerant and 5 as non-tolerant. Overall study outcomes, separate from this receptor: A significant post-transplant decrease in circulating donor-reactive CD4 TCRbeta sequences was observed in most of the 8 subjects, irrespective of tolerance or HCV status. Low numbers of available donor cells limited the measurable donor-reactive repertoire in a couple of subjects. A greater decline was seen for donor-reactive sequences than for third party-reactive sequences, suggesting partial antigen-specific deletion unrelated to withdrawal success. Conclusions were preliminary, limited by small, heterogeneous patient numbers and non-standardized post-transplant time points. After accounting for repertoire turnover, donor-reactive detection was significantly reduced in 7 of 8 subjects for CD4 and 8 of 8 for CD8. Without allograft tissue specimens, donor-reactive T cells may have migrated into the graft rather than being deleted.

High-throughput TCRbeta CDR3 sequencing of frozen genomic DNA was performed by immunoSEQ, including PCR amplification, mapping, bias correction and internal controls. In the source study's methods: Productive rearrangements were kept, and unique TCRbeta sequences were defined by CDR3 nucleotide sequence plus V and J gene. Donor-reactive sequences required at least 5-fold expansion in CFSE-low cells versus unstimulated pre-transplant cells and at least 0.01% frequency. Per-subject minimum frequency thresholds, based on the lowest-template unstimulated sample, ensured at least 90% detection power. Repertoire turnover was measured by Jensen-Shannon divergence between the top 1000 TCRbeta sequences post- and pre-transplant. Two-sided Fisher's exact tests were used to test for changes in the detection of donor-reactive sequences. TCRdb provides this immuneACCESS table in a form limited to in-frame rearrangements. Some clones are lacking; in checked studies, under half of them reflect an unresolved V gene, and why the rest are absent is not known. V and J calls and clone size follow that table, whereas D and trimming were derived from the DNA. The sample records tens of thousands of clones, 70% of which are singletons. Together, the top ten hold 2.8% of the sample.

Unstimulated PBMCs, after thawing, were stained for CD3, CD4 and CD8 and then FACS-sorted into CD3+CD4+ and CD3+CD8+ populations. All 8 studied subjects were randomized to immunosuppression withdrawal. The Qiagen DNeasy Blood and Tissue Kit was used to isolate genomic DNA. A word on this clone: Its antigen target is currently unknown. Within one base of it there is no much larger clone, and no base qualities were kept.

The CDR3 has 14 amino acids, counting the end cysteine and phenylalanine. Solely the CDR3 DNA is kept, with 42 bases framed from the first base. The germline ends are 11 bases apart after V is trimmed by 2 bases and J by 6 bases. CDR1 and CDR2 (MNHNS, SASEGT) derive from the germline V gene. The receptor was isolated from a human patient who received a liver transplant. A transplant means some T cells may be of graft donor rather than patient origin. The V and J segments used are TRBV6-1 and TRBJ1-3; no D segment can be confidently identified. Source: CD4+ T cells from blood, taken at the approximately 15-month timepoint. Read as DNA, the sequence is TGTGCCAGCAGTGAACTAGAGAGGGCAAACACCATATATTTT. Its coded protein is CASSELERANTIYF.